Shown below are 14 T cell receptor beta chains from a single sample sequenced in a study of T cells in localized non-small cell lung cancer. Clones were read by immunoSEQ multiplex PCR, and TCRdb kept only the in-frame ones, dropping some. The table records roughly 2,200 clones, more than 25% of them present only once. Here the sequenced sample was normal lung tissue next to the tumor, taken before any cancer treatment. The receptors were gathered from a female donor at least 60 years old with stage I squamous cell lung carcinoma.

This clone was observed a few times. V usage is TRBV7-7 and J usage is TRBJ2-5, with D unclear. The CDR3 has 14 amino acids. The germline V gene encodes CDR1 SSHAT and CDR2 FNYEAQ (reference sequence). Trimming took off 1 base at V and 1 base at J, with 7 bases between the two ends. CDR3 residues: CASSLEAVQETQYF. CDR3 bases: TGTGCCAGCAGCTTAGAGGCAGTCCAAGAGACCCAGTACTTC.

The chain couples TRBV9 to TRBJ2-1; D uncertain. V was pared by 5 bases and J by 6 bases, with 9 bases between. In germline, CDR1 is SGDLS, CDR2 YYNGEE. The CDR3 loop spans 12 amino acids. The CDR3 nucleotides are TGTGCCAGCAGTTTGATTCCCAATGAGCAGTTCTTC. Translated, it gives CASSLIPNEQFF.

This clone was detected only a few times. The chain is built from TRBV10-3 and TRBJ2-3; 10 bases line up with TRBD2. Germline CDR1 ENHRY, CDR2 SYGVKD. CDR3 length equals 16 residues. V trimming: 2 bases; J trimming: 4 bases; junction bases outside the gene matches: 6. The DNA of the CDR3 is TGTGCCATCAGTGAGGTAGCTAGCGGGAGCCCAGATACGCAGTATTTT. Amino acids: CAISEVASGSPDTQYF.

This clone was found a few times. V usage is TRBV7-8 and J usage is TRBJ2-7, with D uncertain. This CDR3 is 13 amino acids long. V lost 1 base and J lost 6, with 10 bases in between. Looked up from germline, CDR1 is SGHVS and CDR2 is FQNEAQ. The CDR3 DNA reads TGTGCCAGCAGCTTAGGGCGGTACGGCGAGCAGTACGTC. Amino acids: CASSLGRYGEQYV.

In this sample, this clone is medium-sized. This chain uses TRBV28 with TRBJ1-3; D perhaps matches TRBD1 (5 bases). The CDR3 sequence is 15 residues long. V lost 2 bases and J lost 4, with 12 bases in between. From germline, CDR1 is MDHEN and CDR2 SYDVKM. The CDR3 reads CASSLTLGEGNTIYF. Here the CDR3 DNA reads TGTGCCAGCAGTTTAACCCTGGGGGAAGGAAACACCATATATTTT.

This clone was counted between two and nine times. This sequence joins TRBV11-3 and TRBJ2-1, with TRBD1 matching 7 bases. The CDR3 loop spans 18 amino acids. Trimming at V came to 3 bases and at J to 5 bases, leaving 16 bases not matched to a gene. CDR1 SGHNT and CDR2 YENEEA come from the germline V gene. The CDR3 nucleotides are TGTGCCAGCAGCTTGGGACCCTGGACAGGCATTATTCACAATGAGCAGTTCTTC. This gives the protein CASSLGPWTGIIHNEQFF.

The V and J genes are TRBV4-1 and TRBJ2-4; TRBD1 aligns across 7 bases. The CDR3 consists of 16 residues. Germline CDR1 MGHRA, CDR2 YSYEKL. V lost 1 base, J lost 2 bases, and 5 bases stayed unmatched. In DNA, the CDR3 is TGCGCCAGCAGCCAAGGTCAGGGGGAGACCAAAAACATTCAGTACTTC. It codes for CASSQGQGETKNIQYF.

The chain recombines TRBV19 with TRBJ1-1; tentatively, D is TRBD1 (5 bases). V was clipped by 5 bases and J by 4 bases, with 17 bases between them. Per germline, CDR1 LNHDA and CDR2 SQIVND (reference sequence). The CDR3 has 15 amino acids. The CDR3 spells CASSHRDGRVTEAFF. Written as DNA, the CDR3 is TGTGCCAGTAGTCACCGGGACGGGAGGGTCACTGAAGCTTTCTTT.

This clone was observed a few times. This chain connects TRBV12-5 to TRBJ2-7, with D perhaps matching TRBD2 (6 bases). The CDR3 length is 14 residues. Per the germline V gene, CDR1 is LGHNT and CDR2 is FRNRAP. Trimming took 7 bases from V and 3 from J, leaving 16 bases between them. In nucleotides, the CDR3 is TGTGCTAGTGCCTCGGGACTCCCGATCTACGAGCAGTACTTC. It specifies CASASGLPIYEQYF.

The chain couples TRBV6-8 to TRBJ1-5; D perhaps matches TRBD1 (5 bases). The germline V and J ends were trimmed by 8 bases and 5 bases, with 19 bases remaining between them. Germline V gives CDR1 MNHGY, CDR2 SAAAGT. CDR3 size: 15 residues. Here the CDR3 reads CASRRSGATDQPQHF. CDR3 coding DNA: TGTGCCAGCCGACGCTCCGGGGCGACCGATCAGCCCCAGCATTTT.

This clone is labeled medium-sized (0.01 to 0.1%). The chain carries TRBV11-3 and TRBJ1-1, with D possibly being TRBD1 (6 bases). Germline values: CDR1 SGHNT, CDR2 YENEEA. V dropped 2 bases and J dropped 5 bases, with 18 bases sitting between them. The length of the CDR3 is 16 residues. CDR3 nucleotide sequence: TGTGCCAGCAGCTTACTCATCATGAGGGGGGATACTGAAGCTTTCTTT. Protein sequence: CASSLLIMRGDTEAFF.

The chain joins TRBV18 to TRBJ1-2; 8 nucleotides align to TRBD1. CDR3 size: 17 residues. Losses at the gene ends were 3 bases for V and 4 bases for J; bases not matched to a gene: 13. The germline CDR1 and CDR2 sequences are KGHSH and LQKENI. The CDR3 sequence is CASSPGTGGGEIYGYTF. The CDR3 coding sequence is TGTGCCAGCTCACCGGGGACAGGAGGAGGGGAAATCTATGGCTACACCTTC.

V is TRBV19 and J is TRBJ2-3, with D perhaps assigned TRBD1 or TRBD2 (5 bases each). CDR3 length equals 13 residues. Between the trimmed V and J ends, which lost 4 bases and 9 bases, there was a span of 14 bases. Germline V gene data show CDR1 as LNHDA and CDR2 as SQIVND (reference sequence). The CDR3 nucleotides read TGTGCCAGTAGTAGGGACCCGGGTCGGACGCAGTATTTT. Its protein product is CASSRDPGRTQYF.

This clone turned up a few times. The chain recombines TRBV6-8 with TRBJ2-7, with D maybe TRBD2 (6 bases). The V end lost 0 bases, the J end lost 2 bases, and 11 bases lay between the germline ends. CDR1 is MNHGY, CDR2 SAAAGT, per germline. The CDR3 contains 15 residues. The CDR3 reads CASSYSLGGTYEQYF. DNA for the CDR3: TGTGCCAGCAGTTACTCGTTGGGGGGAACCTACGAGCAGTACTTC.